Given below is one T cell receptor (beta chain) in context. Clones were read by immunoSEQ multiplex PCR, and TCRdb kept only the in-frame ones, dropping some. The sample has roughly 100,000 clones, 90% seen once. This sample was included in a study of T cell responses to AZD1222 COVID-19 vaccine. Study-level information: Researchers grouped second doses given at about 4 or about 12 weeks into one pool.

Germline CDR1 reads SGHNT; CDR2 reads YYREEE (reference sequence). The CDR3 is 14 amino acids. V was pared by 3 bases and J by 5 bases, with 15 bases between. This TCR came from an adult in good health. V is TRBV5-4 and J is TRBJ2-7; the D gene is possibly TRBD2 (6 bases). Here the sequenced sample was peripheral blood, taken on day 0 of AZD1222 vaccination. CDR3 sequence reads: CASSSATSSNEQYF. The CDR3 DNA follows: TGTGCCAGCAGCTCAGCGACTAGTTCCAACGAGCAGTACTTC.